The clone carrying this T cell receptor (beta chain) came up a few times. Antigen: not known. This record comes from a study of CD8+ T cells in alopecia areata. About the study: Treated patients swallowed 5 to 10 mg of oral tofacitinib twice daily. Tofacitinib was given for 6 to 18 months, then stopped for 6 months. Broader study findings: Tofacitinib significantly lowered scalp clonality and expanded CD8+ clones among the top 100.

Treatment defined: oral pan-JAK inhibitor, 5-10 mg twice daily. Sequencing templates came from extracted RNA that was reverse transcribed into cDNA. Clones were read by immunoSEQ multiplex PCR, and TCRdb kept only the in-frame ones, dropping some. The table includes 110,000 or so clones, 56% detected once. This TCR derives from a human donor with alopecia areata. The sequences come from CD4+ T cells sorted from blood, collected at week 24, from a patient treated with tofacitinib.

In DNA, the CDR3 is TGCGCCAGCAGCTTCTCGGACACCCCCTCCTATGGCTACACCTTC. Translated, it gives CASSFSDTPSYGYTF. The chain links TRBV5-1 to TRBJ1-2; D perhaps matches TRBD1 (5 bases). The CDR3 runs to 15 residues. V was trimmed by 2 bases and J by 4 bases, leaving 15 bases between them. CDR1 SGHRS and CDR2 YFSETQ come from the germline V gene.